The clone carrying this TCR beta chain has more than one count but fewer than ten. Its antigen remains unknown. CDR1 SGHTA and CDR2 FQGNSA come from the germline V gene. V lost 6 bases to trimming and J lost 0 bases; unmatched junction nucleotides: 6. The CDR3 has 16 amino acids. Assay used: immunoSEQ multiplex PCR; TCRdb lists only in-frame clones, some missing. The sample comprises some 130,000 clones, over 75% of which are singletons, and approximately 18% rests with the top ten. These data come from a study of T cell responses to AZD1222 COVID-19 vaccine. Study conclusions and caveats: Targeting of unmutated variant regions was reportedly seen in nearly half of spike-specific TCRs. Among AZD1222 vaccinees, only five or six were seropositive at baseline. Only after the peak T cell response were repertoires sampled. Vaccine-associated CD4 TCRs spanned spike, dominant at 160-218 and 743-854.

The origin of this receptor is an adult in good health. The rearrangement links TRBV7-2 to TRBJ1-5, with 9 nucleotides matching TRBD1. The sequences come from peripheral blood, collected on day 0 of MenACWY control vaccination. DNA for the CDR3: TGTGCCAGCAGTCGTACAGGGGGCTTTAGCAATCAGCCCCAGCATTTT. It codes for CASSRTGGFSNQPQHF.